These T cell receptor beta chains were read from a single sample in a study of T-cell reconstitution after alpha-beta-depleted transplantation in children. MiXCR, run by TCRdb on the PCR reads, gives a single entry per CDR3 protein. The sample lists approximately 520,000 distinct CDR3 sequences; roughly 10% were seen once. The material was PBMCs, mostly from graft donor cells, obtained 180 days after TCRalphabeta/CD19-depleted stem cell transplant. The receptors were gathered from a female patient aged 2 to 10 who had a stem cell transplant for aplastic anemia, so the T cells may come from the graft donor. Each CDR3 is given with its conserved first and last residue. A D gene is named only where the DNA matches it firmly. A row's size may be missing; if present it is once, few, many or a size class.

v_gene	j_gene	len	abundance	d_gene	CDR3aa	CDR3nt
TRBV19	TRBJ2-5	13	NA	NA	CASSSRGFETQYF	TGTGCCAGTAGTAGCAGGGGTTTCGAGACCCAGTACTTC
TRBV12-3/TRBV12-4	TRBJ1-5	17	few	TRBD1	CASSKGQGAISNQPQHF	TGTGCCAGCAGTAAAGGACAGGGGGCGATAAGCAATCAGCCCCAGCATTTT
TRBV20-1	TRBJ2-5	15	NA	TRBD2	CSANFGGGPLETQYF	TGCAGTGCTAACTTTGGGGGAGGGCCTCTTGAGACCCAGTACTTC
TRBV24-1	TRBJ2-1	16	few	NA	CATSPPTGVSYNEQFF	TGTGCCACCAGTCCTCCGACAGGAGTGTCATACAATGAGCAGTTCTTC
TRBV5-1	TRBJ1-1	15	once	TRBD1	CASSVGTVMNTEAFF	TGCGCCAGCAGCGTAGGGACAGTAATGAACACTGAAGCTTTCTTT
TRBV11-2	TRBJ2-5	14	NA	NA	CASSLQWGLETQYF	TGTGCCAGCAGCTTACAATGGGGGTTAGAGACCCAGTACTTC
TRBV5-1	TRBJ2-5	15	few	NA	CASRTRGLSQETQYF	TGCGCCAGCAGAACCCGGGGTCTGAGTCAAGAGACCCAGTACTTC
TRBV13	TRBJ2-3	19	NA	TRBD2	CASSLAPGGRPGNTDTQYF	TGTGCCAGCAGCTTAGCCCCGGGCGGGAGGCCAGGGAACACAGATACGCAGTATTTT
TRBV6-1	TRBJ1-6	15	few	NA	CASSPSNRNNSPLHF	TGTGCCAGCAGTCCTTCCAACAGGAATAATTCACCCCTCCACTTT
TRBV5-6	TRBJ1-4	15	NA	NA	CASSDGHLINEKLFF	TGTGCCAGCAGCGACGGACACCTAATTAATGAAAAACTGTTTTTT
TRBV28	TRBJ2-5	15	NA	TRBD2	CASSSTSGTKETQYF	TGTGCCAGCAGTTCGACTAGCGGAACAAAAGAGACCCAGTACTTC
TRBV28	TRBJ1-3	17	NA	NA	CASSPYWDTRPGNTIYF	TGTGCCAGCAGCCCATACTGGGACACTCGACCTGGAAACACCATATATTTT
TRBV6-2/TRBV6-3	TRBJ1-5	15	NA	NA	CASSYPTMRNQPQHF	TGTGCCAGCAGTTACCCGACTATGAGAAATCAGCCCCAGCATTTT
TRBV18	TRBJ2-2	17	few	TRBD1	CASSPHGQGARTGELFF	TGTGCCAGCTCACCACACGGCCAGGGGGCGCGCACCGGGGAGCTGTTTTTT
TRBV3-1	TRBJ2-5	15	NA	TRBD2	CASSLPSGKKETQYF	TGTGCCAGCAGCCTTCCTAGCGGGAAGAAAGAGACCCAGTACTTC
TRBV14	TRBJ2-1	15	many	NA	CASSLQLSSYNEQFF	TGTGCCAGCAGCTTACAGTTAAGCTCCTACAATGAGCAGTTCTTC
TRBV20-1	TRBJ2-5	14	few	TRBD1	CSAPPGQGAETQYF	TGCAGTGCCCCGCCGGGACAGGGGGCAGAGACCCAGTACTTC
TRBV27	TRBJ2-1	15	NA	TRBD2	CASRGLAGGPREQFF	TGTGCCAGCAGGGGACTAGCGGGAGGGCCCAGGGAGCAGTTCTTC
TRBV30	TRBJ1-3	12	NA	NA	CAWMDSGNTIYF	TGTGCCTGGATGGACTCAGGAAACACCATATATTTT
TRBV27	TRBJ2-2	15	few	TRBD2	CASSPWTSGTGELFF	TGTGCCAGCAGTCCCTGGACTAGCGGAACCGGGGAGCTGTTTTTT
TRBV5-1	TRBJ2-2	14	few	TRBD1	CASSFYRGSGELFF	TGCGCCAGCAGCTTCTACAGGGGCTCCGGGGAGCTGTTTTTT
TRBV29-1	TRBJ1-2	13	few	TRBD1	CSVEIGTGYGYTF	TGCAGCGTTGAAATAGGGACAGGCTATGGCTACACCTTC
TRBV29-1	TRBJ2-3	12	NA	TRBD1	CSSGDRPDTQYF	TGCAGCTCCGGGGACAGGCCAGATACGCAGTATTTT
TRBV5-8	TRBJ2-5	16	few	TRBD1	CASSGGQGRIGETQYF	TGTGCCAGCAGTGGTGGACAGGGACGGATCGGCGAGACCCAGTACTTC
TRBV5-7	TRBJ2-2	14	NA	NA	CASRPGVTGGELFF	TGTGCCAGCAGGCCAGGGGTCACTGGCGGGGAGCTGTTTTTT
TRBV6-1	TRBJ2-5	15	NA	NA	CASRLFSWDRETQYF	TGTGCCAGCAGACTTTTTAGTTGGGACCGAGAGACCCAGTACTTC